The next 16 T cell receptor beta chains were all read from a single sample in a study of glioma-infiltrating T cells after dendritic cell vaccination. Time point specified: after dendritic cell vaccination, including at tumor progression/relapse. TCRdb's table, derived via immunoSEQ multiplex PCR, lists solely in-frame clones and lacks some. The sample carries some 78,000 clones, around 84% recorded once. The material was blood, obtained after dendritic cell vaccination. The receptors here all came from a human donor with glioblastoma.

J is TRBJ1-1 and V is TRBV9, with 11 nucleotides matching TRBD1. This CDR3 is 16 amino acids long. Losses at the gene ends were 3 bases for V and 4 bases for J; bases not matched to a gene: 8. Germline loops: CDR1 SGDLS, CDR2 YYNGEE. The CDR3: CASSDGTGGIGTEAFF. CDR3 DNA sequence: TGTGCCAGCAGCGACGGGACAGGGGGGATCGGCACTGAAGCTTTCTTT.

This chain joins TRBV6-5 and TRBJ2-7; TRBD2 matches 7 bases. J lost 7 bases, V lost 0 bases, and 6 bases had no gene match. Germline CDR1 MNHEY, CDR2 SVGAGI. This CDR3 contains 14 residues. The CDR3 reads CASSYSGGRGEQYF. The DNA for the CDR3 is TGTGCCAGCAGTTACTCGGGAGGGAGGGGAGAGCAGTACTTC.

The chain employs TRBV18 and TRBJ2-5; 14 bases fit TRBD2. Trimming removed 3 bases from V and 3 bases from J; junction bases left unmatched: 3. Germline V CDR1 and CDR2: KGHSH, LQKENI. The CDR3 runs 16 residues. The CDR3 here is CASSPTSGRAKETQYF. The CDR3, as DNA: TGTGCCAGCTCACCGACTAGCGGGAGGGCGAAAGAGACCCAGTACTTC.

This clone has just one count. V and J are TRBV28 and TRBJ1-1; TRBD1 aligns across 7 bases. V lost 9 bases, J lost 0 bases, and 4 bases stayed unmatched. The V gene's germline CDR1 is MDHEN and CDR2 SYDVKM. CDR3 length: 13 residues. CDR3 region: CASRQGMNTEAFF. For the CDR3, the DNA is TGTGCCAGTAGACAGGGCATGAACACTGAAGCTTTCTTT.

The chain has TRBV9 and TRBJ1-1, with D possibly TRBD1 on 5 matching bases. Trimming stripped 0 bases from V and 9 bases from J, with 18 bases between. The CDR3 consists of 15 residues. Looked up from germline, CDR1 is SGDLS and CDR2 is YYNGEE. This chain's CDR3 is CASSVVIGTGVKAFF. The CDR3 nucleotides are TGTGCCAGCAGCGTAGTTATTGGTACGGGGGTAAAAGCTTTCTTT.

CDR3 amino acids: CASNRGHGQGAFGGELFF. CDR3 DNA sequence: TGTGCCAGCAACCGGGGTCATGGACAGGGGGCGTTCGGCGGGGAGCTGTTTTTT. The rearrangement uses TRBV25-1 and TRBJ2-2, with TRBD1 identical over 11 bases. The CDR3 has 18 amino acids. Germline CDR1 MGHDK, CDR2 SYGVNS. Trimming removed 7 bases from V and 7 bases from J; junction bases left unmatched: 17.

The V call is TRBV29-1, the J call TRBJ2-7; 7 bases fit TRBD1. With V trimmed by 0 bases and J by 2 bases, 1 base remained unmatched. Germline values: CDR1 SQVTM, CDR2 ANQGSEA. This CDR3 is built from 13 residues. CDR3: CSVEDQGAYEQYF. The CDR3 DNA reads TGCAGCGTTGAAGATCAGGGGGCCTACGAGCAGTACTTC.

The genes are TRBV5-1 and TRBJ2-5; D not resolved. CDR1 SGHRS and CDR2 YFSETQ come from the germline V gene. V was shortened by 3 bases and J by 4 bases, with 4 bases between the two germline ends. The CDR3 is 11 residues long. CDR3 nucleotide sequence: TGCGCCAGCAGCTACGGAGAGACCCAGTACTTC. It specifies CASSYGETQYF.

The chain is built from TRBV6-1 and TRBJ2-7; 9 bases are shared with TRBD1. V dropped 6 bases and J dropped 1; count of bases not matched to a gene: 7. CDR1 is MNHNS and CDR2 is SASEGT in the germline V gene. There are 15 residues in the CDR3. CDR3 amino acids: CASSPWDRASYEQYF. The CDR3 bases are TGTGCCAGCAGCCCTTGGGACAGGGCTTCCTACGAGCAGTACTTC.

This sequence joins TRBV4-3 and TRBJ2-5, with TRBD2 matching 9 bases. The CDR3 extends over 17 amino acids. J gave up 6 bases and V 0 bases, and 11 bases lay outside the gene matches. Looked up from germline, CDR1 is LGHNA and CDR2 is YSLEER. CDR3 region: CASSQDPRGGAAQTQYF. CDR3 nucleotide sequence: TGCGCCAGCAGCCAAGATCCCCGCGGGGGGGCCGCTCAGACCCAGTACTTC.

The genes are TRBV4-1 and TRBJ2-2; TRBD1 might be the D (6 bases). Trimming took off 5 bases at V and 4 bases at J, with 14 bases between the two ends. Germline V CDR1 and CDR2: MGHRA, YSYEKL. The CDR3 is 15 amino acids. CDR3 bases: TGCGCCAGCAGCGCACAGGGTTTGGGCACCGGGGAGCTGTTTTTT. Protein product: CASSAQGLGTGELFF.

J is TRBJ1-4 and V is TRBV27, with D possibly being TRBD1 (6 bases). The germline V and J ends were trimmed by 3 bases and 7 bases, with 12 bases remaining between them. CDR1 is MNHEY and CDR2 is SMNVEV in the germline V gene (reference sequence). This CDR3 comprises 14 residues. DNA of the CDR3: TGTGCCAGCAGTTTGGCAGCAGGGGCTGAAAAACTGTTTTTT. Protein sequence: CASSLAAGAEKLFF.

As for this clone: Distinct nucleotide sequences in the sample also encode this CDR3. The DNA for the CDR3 is TGTGCCAGCGGGGCTAGCGGGAACACAGATACGCAGTATTTT. This gives the protein CASGASGNTDTQYF. The chain combines TRBV27 with TRBJ2-3, with 9 bases that match TRBD2. The CDR3 is 14 amino acids. Per the germline V gene, CDR1 is MNHEY and CDR2 is SMNVEV (reference sequence). The ends lost 8 bases at V and 2 bases at J; junction bases unmatched: 5.

This chain joins TRBV6-5 and TRBJ2-7, with D possibly TRBD2 on 6 matching bases. Per the germline V gene, CDR1 is MNHEY and CDR2 is SVGAGI. CDR3 length equals 15 residues. V lost 1 base and J 0 bases, leaving 10 bases between the germline ends. The CDR3 region has the DNA TGTGCCAGCAGTTACTTCGGGGGAAGCTCCTACGAGCAGTACTTC. Amino acid sequence: CASSYFGGSSYEQYF.

The chain combines TRBV21-1 with TRBJ1-2; TRBD1, as called in the table, went unchecked against the DNA. TRBV21-1 is a pseudogene locus. The CDR3 contains 18 residues. The CDR3 sequence: CASSPRDRGPLTNYGYTF. The CDR3 DNA follows: TGTGCCAGCAGCCCCCGGGACAGGGGGCCCCTTACGAACTATGGCTACACCTTC.

With respect to this clone: The limits of the CDR3 on the DNA are not certain, so only TCRdb's listed CDR3 is given. The genes are TRBV6-1 and TRBJ1-5; TRBD1 was called by the table and not checked on the DNA. The CDR3 is 15 amino acids in total, end residues counted. In germline, CDR1 is MNHNS, CDR2 SASEGT. This CDR3 reads CASILEQGWVQPQHF.